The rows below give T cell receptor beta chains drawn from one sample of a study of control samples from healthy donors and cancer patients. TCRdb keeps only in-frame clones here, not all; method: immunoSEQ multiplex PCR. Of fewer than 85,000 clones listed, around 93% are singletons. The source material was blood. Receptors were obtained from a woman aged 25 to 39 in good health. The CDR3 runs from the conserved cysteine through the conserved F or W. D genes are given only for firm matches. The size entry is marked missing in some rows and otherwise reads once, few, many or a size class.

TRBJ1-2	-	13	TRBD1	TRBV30	CAWRGQGAGGYTF	TGTGCCTGGAGAGGGCAGGGGGCGGGGGGCTACACCTTC
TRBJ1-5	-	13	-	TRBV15	CATGDLSNQPQHF	TGTGCCACCGGGGATCTTAGCAATCAGCCCCAGCATTTT
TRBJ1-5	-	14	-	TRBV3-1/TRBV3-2	CASSLGQDNQPQHF	TGTGCCAGCAGCCTTGGGCAAGACAATCAGCCCCAGCATTTT
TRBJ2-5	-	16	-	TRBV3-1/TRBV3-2	CASSRTTRSRQETQYF	TGTGCCAGCAGCAGGACCACTAGGTCCCGCCAAGAGACCCAGTACTTC
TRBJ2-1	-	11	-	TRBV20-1	CSARTYNEQFF	TGCAGTGCTAGGACGTACAATGAGCAGTTCTTC
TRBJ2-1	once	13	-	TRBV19	CASSMNSGNEQFF	TGTGCCAGTAGTATGAACAGCGGCAATGAGCAGTTCTTC
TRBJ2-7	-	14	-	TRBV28	CASRPTVTIYEQYF	TGTGCCAGCAGACCAACGGTAACAATCTACGAGCAGTACTTC
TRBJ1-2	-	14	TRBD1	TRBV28	CASKIGTGLYGYTF	TGTGCCAGCAAAATCGGGACAGGGCTTTATGGCTACACCTTC
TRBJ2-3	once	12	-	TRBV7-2	CASSPQGGTQYF	TGTGCCAGCAGCCCACAGGGTGGAACGCAGTATTTT
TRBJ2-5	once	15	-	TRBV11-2	CASSSTLGFQETQYF	TGTGCCAGCAGCTCAACGCTCGGATTTCAAGAGACCCAGTACTTC
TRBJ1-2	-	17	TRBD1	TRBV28	CASSSPGTGGSNYGYTF	TGTGCCAGCAGTTCGCCCGGGACAGGGGGCAGTAACTATGGCTACACCTTC
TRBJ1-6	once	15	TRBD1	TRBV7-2	CASSLEGQGGSPLHF	TGTGCCAGCAGCTTAGAGGGACAGGGTGGTTCACCCCTCCACTTT
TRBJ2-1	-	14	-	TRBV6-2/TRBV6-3	CASSYSTQGYEQFF	TGTGCCAGCAGTTACTCAACACAAGGCTATGAGCAGTTCTTC
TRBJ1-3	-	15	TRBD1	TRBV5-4	CASSLGTGVGNTIYF	TGTGCCAGCAGCTTGGGGACAGGGGTAGGAAACACCATATATTTT
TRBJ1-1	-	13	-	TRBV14	CASSQRGSTEAFF	TGTGCCAGCAGCCAGAGAGGGTCCACTGAAGCTTTCTTT
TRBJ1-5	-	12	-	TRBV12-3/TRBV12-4	CASSYYNQPQHF	TGTGCCAGCAGTTATTACAATCAGCCCCAGCATTTT
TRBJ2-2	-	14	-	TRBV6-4	CASSSRTNTGELFF	TGTGCCAGCAGTTCCAGAACGAACACCGGGGAGCTGTTTTTT
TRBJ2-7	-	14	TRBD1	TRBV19	CASSSRGQPYEQYF	TGTGCCAGTAGTTCCAGGGGGCAGCCTTACGAGCAGTACTTC
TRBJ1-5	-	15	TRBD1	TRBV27	CASSFDRGRLQPQHF	TGTGCCAGCAGTTTCGACAGGGGTCGTCTTCAGCCCCAGCATTTT
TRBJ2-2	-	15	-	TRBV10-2	CASSELGFSTGELFF	TGCGCCAGCAGTGAGTTGGGTTTTTCGACCGGGGAGCTGTTTTTT